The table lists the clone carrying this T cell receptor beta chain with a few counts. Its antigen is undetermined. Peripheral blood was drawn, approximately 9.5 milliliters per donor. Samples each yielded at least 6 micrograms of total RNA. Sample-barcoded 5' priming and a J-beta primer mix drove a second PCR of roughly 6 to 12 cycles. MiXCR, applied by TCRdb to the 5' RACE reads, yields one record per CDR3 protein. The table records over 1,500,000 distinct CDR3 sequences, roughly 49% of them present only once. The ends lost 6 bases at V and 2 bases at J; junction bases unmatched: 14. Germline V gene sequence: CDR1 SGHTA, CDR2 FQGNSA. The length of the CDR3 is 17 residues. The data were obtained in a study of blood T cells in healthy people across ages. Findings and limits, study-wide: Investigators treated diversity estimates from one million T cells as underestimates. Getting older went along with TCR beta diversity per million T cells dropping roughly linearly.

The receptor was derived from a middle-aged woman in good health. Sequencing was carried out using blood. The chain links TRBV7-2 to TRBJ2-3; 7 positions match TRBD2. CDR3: CASSLTKTSANTDTQYF. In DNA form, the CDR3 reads TGTGCCAGCAGTTTAACTAAAACTAGCGCTAACACAGATACGCAGTATTTT. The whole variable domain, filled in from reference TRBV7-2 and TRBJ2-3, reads GAGVSQSPSNKVTEKGKDVELRCDPISGHTALYWYRQSLGQGLEFLIYFQGNSAPDKSGLPSDRFSAERTGGSVSTLTIQRTQQEDSAVYLCASSLTKTSANTDTQYFGPGTRLTVL.